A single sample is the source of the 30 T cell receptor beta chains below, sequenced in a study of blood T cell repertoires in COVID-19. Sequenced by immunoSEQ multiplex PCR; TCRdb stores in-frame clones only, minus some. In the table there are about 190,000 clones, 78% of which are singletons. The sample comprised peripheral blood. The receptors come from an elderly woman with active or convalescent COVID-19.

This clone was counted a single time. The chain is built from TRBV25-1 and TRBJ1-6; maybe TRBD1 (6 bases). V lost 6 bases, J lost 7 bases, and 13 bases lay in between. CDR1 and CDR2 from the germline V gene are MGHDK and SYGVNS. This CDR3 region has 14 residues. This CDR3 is CASRVGQKNSPLHF. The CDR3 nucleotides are TGTGCCAGCAGGGTAGGACAGAAAAATTCACCCCTCCACTTT.

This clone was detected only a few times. This CDR3 is CASSTLAGGSNTGELFF. The CDR3 nucleotides are TGTGCCAGCAGTACCCTGGCGGGGGGGTCGAACACCGGGGAGCTGTTTTTT. The J gene is TRBJ2-2, the V gene TRBV6-2 or TRBV6-3, with 9 bases lining up with TRBD2. The junction had 7 bases not matched to a gene; V was cut back by 5 bases and J by 0 bases. Germline assignment: CDR1 MNHEY and CDR2 SVGEGT. This CDR3 has 17 amino acids.

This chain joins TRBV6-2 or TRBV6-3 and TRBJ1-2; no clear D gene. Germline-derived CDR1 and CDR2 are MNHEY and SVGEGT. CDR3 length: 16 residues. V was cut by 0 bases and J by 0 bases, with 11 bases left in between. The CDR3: CASSYSKSVANYGYTF. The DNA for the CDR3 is TGTGCCAGCAGTTACTCGAAGTCAGTCGCTAACTATGGCTACACCTTC.

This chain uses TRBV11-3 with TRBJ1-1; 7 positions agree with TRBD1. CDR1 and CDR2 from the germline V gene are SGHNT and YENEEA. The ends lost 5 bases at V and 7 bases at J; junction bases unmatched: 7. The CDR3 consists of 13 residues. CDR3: CASSPEGAGEAFF. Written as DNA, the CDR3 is TGTGCCAGCAGCCCCGAGGGGGCAGGTGAAGCTTTCTTT.

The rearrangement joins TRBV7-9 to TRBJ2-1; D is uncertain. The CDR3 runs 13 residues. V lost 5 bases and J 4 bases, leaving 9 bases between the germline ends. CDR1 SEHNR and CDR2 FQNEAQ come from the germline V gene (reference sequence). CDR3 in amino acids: CASSVSPYNEQFF. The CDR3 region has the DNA TGTGCCAGCAGCGTAAGCCCTTACAATGAGCAGTTCTTC.

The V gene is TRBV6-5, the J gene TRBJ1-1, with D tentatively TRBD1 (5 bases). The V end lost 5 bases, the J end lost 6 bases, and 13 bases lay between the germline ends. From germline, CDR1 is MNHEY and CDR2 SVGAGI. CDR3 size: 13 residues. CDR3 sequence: CASSTYRGAEAFF. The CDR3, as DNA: TGTGCCAGCAGTACCTATCGGGGGGCTGAAGCTTTCTTT.

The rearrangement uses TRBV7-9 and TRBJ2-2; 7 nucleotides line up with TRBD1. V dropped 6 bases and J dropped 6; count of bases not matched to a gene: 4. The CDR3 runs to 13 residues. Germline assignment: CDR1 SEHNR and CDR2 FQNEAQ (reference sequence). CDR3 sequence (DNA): TGTGCCAGCAGGGGGACAGCGGCCGGGGAGCTGTTTTTT. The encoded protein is CASRGTAAGELFF.

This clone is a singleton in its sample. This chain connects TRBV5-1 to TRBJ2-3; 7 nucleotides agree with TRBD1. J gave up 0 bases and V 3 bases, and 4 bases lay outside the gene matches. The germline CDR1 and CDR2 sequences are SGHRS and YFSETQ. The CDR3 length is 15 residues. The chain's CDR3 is CASSWTGDSTDTQYF. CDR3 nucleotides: TGCGCCAGCAGCTGGACAGGAGATAGCACAGATACGCAGTATTTT.

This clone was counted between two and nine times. CDR3 in DNA: TGCGCCAGCAGCTTCCTGAGCGGATACAGCTCCTACAATGAGCAGTTCTTC. Residues: CASSFLSGYSSYNEQFF. The rearrangement links TRBV5-1 to TRBJ2-1, with a possible D match to TRBD2 (5 bases). CDR1 and CDR2 (germline): SGHRS, YFSETQ. The CDR3 extends over 17 amino acids. The V and J ends lost 2 bases and 0 bases respectively, with 15 bases between them.

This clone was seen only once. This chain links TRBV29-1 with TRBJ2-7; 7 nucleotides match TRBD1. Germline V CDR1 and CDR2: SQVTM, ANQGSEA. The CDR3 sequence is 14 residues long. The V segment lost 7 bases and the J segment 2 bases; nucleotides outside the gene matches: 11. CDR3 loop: CSATTPGQTYEQYF. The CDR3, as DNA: TGCAGCGCTACCACACCGGGACAGACCTACGAGCAGTACTTC.

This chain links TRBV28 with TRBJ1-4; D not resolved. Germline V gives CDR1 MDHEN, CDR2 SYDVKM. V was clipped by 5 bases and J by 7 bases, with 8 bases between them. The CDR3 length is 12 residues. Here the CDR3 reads CASSLVLEKLFF. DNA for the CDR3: TGTGCCAGCAGTCTAGTCCTTGAAAAACTGTTTTTT.

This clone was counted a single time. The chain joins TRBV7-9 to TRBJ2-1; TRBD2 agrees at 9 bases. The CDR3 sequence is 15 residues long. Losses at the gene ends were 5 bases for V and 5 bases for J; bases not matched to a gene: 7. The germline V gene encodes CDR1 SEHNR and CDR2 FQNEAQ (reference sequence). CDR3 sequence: CASSGGAGGHNEQFF. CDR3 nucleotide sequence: TGTGCCAGCAGCGGAGGAGCGGGGGGACACAATGAGCAGTTCTTC.

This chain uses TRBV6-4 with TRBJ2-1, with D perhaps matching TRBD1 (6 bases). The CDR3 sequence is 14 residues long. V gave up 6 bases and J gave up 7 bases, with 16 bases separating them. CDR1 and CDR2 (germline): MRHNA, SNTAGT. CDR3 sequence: CASSPSRGGNEQFF. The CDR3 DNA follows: TGTGCCAGCAGCCCTTCCAGGGGCGGTAATGAGCAGTTCTTC.

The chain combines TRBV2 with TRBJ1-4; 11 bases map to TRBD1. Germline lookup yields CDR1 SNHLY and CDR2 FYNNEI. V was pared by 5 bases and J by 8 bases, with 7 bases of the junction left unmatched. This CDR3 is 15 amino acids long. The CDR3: CASSLDRGRNEKLFF. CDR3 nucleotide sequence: TGTGCCAGCAGTTTGGACAGGGGGCGGAACGAAAAACTGTTTTTT.

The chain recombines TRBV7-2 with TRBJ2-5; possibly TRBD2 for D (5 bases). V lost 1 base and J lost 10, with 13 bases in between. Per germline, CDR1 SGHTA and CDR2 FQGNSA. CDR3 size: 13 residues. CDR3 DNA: TGTGCCAGCAGCTTAGGAGACTACGTGAACCAGTACTTC. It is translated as CASSLGDYVNQYF.

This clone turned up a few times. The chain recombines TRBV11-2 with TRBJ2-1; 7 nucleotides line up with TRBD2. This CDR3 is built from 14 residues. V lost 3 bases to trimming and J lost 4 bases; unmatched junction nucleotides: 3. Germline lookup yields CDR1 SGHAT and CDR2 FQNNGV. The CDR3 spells CASSFSGYYNEQFF. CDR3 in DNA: TGTGCCAGCAGCTTTAGCGGGTATTACAATGAGCAGTTCTTC.

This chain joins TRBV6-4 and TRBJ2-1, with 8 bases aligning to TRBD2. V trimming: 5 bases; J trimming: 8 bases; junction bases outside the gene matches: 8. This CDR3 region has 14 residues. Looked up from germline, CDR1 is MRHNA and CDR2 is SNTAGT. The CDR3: CASSIRGGFDEQFF. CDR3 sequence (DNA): TGTGCCAGCAGTATCCGGGGGGGATTCGATGAGCAGTTCTTC.

The CDR3 protein is CASSFAIENEKLFF. The CDR3 nucleotides read TGTGCCAGCAGCTTCGCCATAGAGAATGAAAAACTGTTTTTT. The chain couples TRBV11-2 to TRBJ1-4; D remains unclear. Germline values: CDR1 SGHAT, CDR2 FQNNGV. The CDR3 sequence is 14 residues long. V dropped 3 bases and J dropped 5 bases, with 10 bases sitting between them.

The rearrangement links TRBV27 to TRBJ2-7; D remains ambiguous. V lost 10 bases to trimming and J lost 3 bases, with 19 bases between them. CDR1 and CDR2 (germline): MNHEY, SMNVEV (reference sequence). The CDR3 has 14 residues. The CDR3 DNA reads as TGTGCCACCGCACTTACAGATTACGGCTACGAGCAGTACTTC. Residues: CATALTDYGYEQYF.

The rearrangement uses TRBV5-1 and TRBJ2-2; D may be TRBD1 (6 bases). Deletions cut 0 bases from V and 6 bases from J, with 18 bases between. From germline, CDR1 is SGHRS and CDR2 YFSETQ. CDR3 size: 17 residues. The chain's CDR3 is CASSLAGRGNVAGELFF. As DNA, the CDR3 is TGCGCCAGCAGCTTGGCGGGTAGGGGGAATGTGGCCGGGGAGCTGTTTTTT.

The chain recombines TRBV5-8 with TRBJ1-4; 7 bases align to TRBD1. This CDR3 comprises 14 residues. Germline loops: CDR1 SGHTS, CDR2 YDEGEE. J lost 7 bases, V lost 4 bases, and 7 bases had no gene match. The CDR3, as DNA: TGTGCCAGCAGCAGGACAGGCGGGACTGAAAAACTGTTTTTT. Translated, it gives CASSRTGGTEKLFF.

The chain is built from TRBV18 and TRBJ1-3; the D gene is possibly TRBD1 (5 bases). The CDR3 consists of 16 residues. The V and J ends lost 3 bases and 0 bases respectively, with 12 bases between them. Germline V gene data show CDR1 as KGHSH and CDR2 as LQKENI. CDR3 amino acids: CASSPGGVDSGNTIYF. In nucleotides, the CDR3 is TGTGCCAGCTCACCCGGGGGAGTTGACTCTGGAAACACCATATATTTT.

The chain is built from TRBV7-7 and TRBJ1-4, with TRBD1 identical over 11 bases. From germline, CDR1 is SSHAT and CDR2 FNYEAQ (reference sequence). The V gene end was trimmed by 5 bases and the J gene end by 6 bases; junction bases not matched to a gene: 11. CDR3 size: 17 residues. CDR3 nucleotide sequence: TGTGCCAGCAGCAGGACAGGGGGCTTCGCATCGTATGAAAAACTGTTTTTT. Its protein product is CASSRTGGFASYEKLFF.

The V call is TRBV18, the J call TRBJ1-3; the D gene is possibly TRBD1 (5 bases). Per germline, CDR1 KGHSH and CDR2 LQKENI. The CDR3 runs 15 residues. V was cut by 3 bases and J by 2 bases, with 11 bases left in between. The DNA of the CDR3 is TGTGCCAGCTCACCGGGCAGGGCGGCTGGAAACACCATATATTTT. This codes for CASSPGRAAGNTIYF.

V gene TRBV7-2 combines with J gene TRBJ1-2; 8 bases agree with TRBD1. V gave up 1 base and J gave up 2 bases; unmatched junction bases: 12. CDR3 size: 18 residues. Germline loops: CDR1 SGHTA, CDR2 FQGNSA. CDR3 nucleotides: TGTGCCAGCAGCTTAGTAGTTTCAGGGGGCGCTGGGAACTATGGCTACACCTTC. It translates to CASSLVVSGGAGNYGYTF.

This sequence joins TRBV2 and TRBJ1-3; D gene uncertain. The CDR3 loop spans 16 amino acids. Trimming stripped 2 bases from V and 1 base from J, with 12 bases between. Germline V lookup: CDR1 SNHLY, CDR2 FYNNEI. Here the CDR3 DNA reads TGTGCCAGCAGTGAAAAGGGAGGAGAGTCTGGAAACACCATATATTTT. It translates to CASSEKGGESGNTIYF.

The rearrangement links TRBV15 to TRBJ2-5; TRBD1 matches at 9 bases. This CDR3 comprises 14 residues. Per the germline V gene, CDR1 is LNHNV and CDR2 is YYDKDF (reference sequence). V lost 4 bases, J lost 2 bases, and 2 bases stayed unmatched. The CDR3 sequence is CATSKGQGQETQYF. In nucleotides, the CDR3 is TGTGCCACCAGCAAGGGACAGGGACAAGAGACCCAGTACTTC. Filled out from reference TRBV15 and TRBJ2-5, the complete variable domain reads DAMVIQNPRYQVTQFGKPVTLSCSQTLNHNVMYWYQQKSSQAPKLLFHYYDKDFNNEADTPDNFQSRRPNTSFCFLDIRSPGLGDTAMYLCATSKGQGQETQYFGPGTRLLVL.

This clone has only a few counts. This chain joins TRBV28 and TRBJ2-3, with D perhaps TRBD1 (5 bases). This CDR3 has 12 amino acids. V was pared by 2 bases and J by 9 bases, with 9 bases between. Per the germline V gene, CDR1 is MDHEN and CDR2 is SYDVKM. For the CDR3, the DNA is TGTGCCAGCAGTTTAAGGGGTAGGACGCAGTATTTT. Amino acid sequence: CASSLRGRTQYF.

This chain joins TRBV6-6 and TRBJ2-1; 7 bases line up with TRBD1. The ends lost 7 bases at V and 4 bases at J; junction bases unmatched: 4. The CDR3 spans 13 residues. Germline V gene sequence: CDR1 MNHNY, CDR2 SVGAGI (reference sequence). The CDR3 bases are TGTGCCAGCACCGGGACAGATTACAATGAGCAGTTCTTC. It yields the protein CASTGTDYNEQFF.

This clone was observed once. CDR3 in DNA: TGTGCCAGCAGTTACGAGGGCCCCTATGGCTACACCTTC. Translating gives CASSYEGPYGYTF. The rearrangement links TRBV6-2 or TRBV6-3 to TRBJ1-2, with D unclear. The CDR3 sequence is 13 residues long. From germline, CDR1 is MNHEY and CDR2 SVGEGT. V dropped 2 bases and J dropped 4 bases, with 8 bases sitting between them.